Listed here is a single TCR beta chain. The antigen it binds to is not known. The conserved phenylalanine or tryptophan is not found at the CDR3 terminus, so this likely reflects a read error. The sample comes from a study of blood T cells in healthy people across ages (dated by TCRdb to about 2015). Study-level background: In model experiments, template switching captured about one uniquely barcoded TCR beta cDNA molecule for every two T cells. Donors of different ages were randomly distributed across sequencing lanes to avoid experimental bias. Using the same blood draw, the study looked at two additional independent replicas of 1 million unique cDNA reads for two donors, one aged 18 to 30 and the other aged 80 or older. The study measured age-related changes in TCR beta repertoire diversity using deep sequencing normalized with unique cDNA molecular identifiers. Four age groups were formed from the donors: young (average about 17 years), middle-aged (more than 35), aged (under 70) and long-lived (more than 75). Overall study outcomes, separate from this receptor: Observed TCR beta diversity per million T cells fell roughly linearly with age, and a significant reduction was already apparent by age roughly 41. There was a strong correlation between observed TCR beta diversity and the percentage of naive T cells measured by flow cytometry. The CMV infection status of donors was not known, potentially confounding age-related changes in expanded clonotypes. Estimates of total diversity based on one million sequenced T cells were regarded as lower bounds and as underestimates. The long-lived group showed more naive CD4+ T cells, fewer expanded clones and increased TCR diversity than the aged group, suggesting age selection. Since profiling was done on bulk unsorted PBMCs, naive and antigen-experienced compartments could not be conclusively compared.

The junction shows trimming of 3 bases on V and 3 bases on J, plus 13 bases between the germline ends. From its first to its last residue, the CDR3 has 15 amino acids. The read is trimmed to its CDR3 DNA, 45 bases read in frame from base 1. Donors were about 36 systemically healthy Caucasian individuals from Russia aged roughly 6 to 90 years. Each donor gave 8 to 10 milliliters of peripheral blood, drawn into EDTA-treated Vacutainer tubes. Ficoll-Paque density-gradient centrifugation was used to isolate PBMCs, with at least 7 million obtained per sample. Total RNA, at least 5 micrograms per sample, was extracted from PBMCs with Trizol reagent. For every donor, flow cytometry on a PBMC aliquot measured the percentage of naive CD45RAhigh/CD27high T cells. The protocol used for the library was 5' RACE. This sample was sequenced with an Illumina HiSeq 2500. A second PCR of about 7 to 12 cycles was performed with a sample-barcoded 5' primer and a J-beta primer mix. Each TCR beta cDNA molecule received a unique molecular identifier from a template-switch 5' adaptor carrying 12 random nucleotides. Each sample yielded at least 3 million CDR3-containing paired-end reads. First-strand cDNA synthesis was performed from all RNA using the Mint cDNA synthesis kit, with priming by a TRBC-specific oligonucleotide. All cDNA was treated with uracil-DNA glycosylase and then went through a first 18-cycle PCR with the universal primers M1SS and BC2_uni_R. Per the authors' processing: Each sample was normalized by randomly selecting 1 million high-quality reads, each carrying a distinct molecular identifier. Reads sharing molecular identifiers were discarded rather than binned into consensus sequences. MiTCR, with a Q25 quality threshold and the strictest error-elimination algorithm, was used for CDR3 identification, clonotype clustering and error correction. Lower-bound total TCR beta diversity was estimated with a nonparametric unseen species model using Euler transformation. TCRdb applied fastp at Q25 and MiXCR to the public reads, then kept only in-frame beta chains. Rows matching on CDR3 protein sequence are summarized as one entry with the most common DNA and genes. The V and J calls, along with clone size, are taken from TCRdb and not from the paper's own processing. The sample table records approximately 690,000 distinct CDR3 sequences; roughly 58% of these occur just once. The ten largest make up approximately 37% of the sample.

The source of this sequence is a man aged 55 to 70 in good health. This sequence uses TRBV12-3 or TRBV12-4 and TRBJ2-3; the D gene is perhaps TRBD2, from 6 matching bases. Sequences were obtained from blood. In nucleotide form, the sequence is TGTGCCAGCAGTTTCTCTATAGGGAGGACAGATACGCAGTATTCT. The translation is CASSFSIGRTDTQYS.